The 9 T cell receptor beta chains listed next were all sequenced from one sample in a study of blood T cell repertoires in COVID-19. Sequenced by immunoSEQ multiplex PCR; TCRdb stores in-frame clones only, minus some. Of about 160,000 clones detected, roughly 93% appear once; the ten largest clones hold 3.5% to 5%. Sequencing input: peripheral blood. These receptors came from a woman between 45 and 65 years old with acute or convalescent COVID-19.

In nucleotides, the CDR3 is TGTGCCAGCAGAGACAGGGACCTATCTGGAAACACCATATATTTT. It translates to CASRDRDLSGNTIYF. The chain is built from TRBV6-6 and TRBJ1-3; 7 bases fit TRBD1. J was trimmed by 1 base and V by 6 bases; bases with no gene match: 6. The CDR3 consists of 15 residues. Germline values: CDR1 MNHNY, CDR2 SVGAGI (reference sequence).

This chain connects TRBV28 to TRBJ1-6, with D unclear. Trimming pared 2 bases from V and 7 bases from J, leaving 9 bases between. CDR3 length equals 14 residues. Germline lookup yields CDR1 MDHEN and CDR2 SYDVKM. The CDR3 sequence is CASSLGGLNSPLHF. CDR3 coding DNA: TGTGCCAGCAGTTTAGGAGGACTCAATTCACCCCTCCACTTT.

This sequence joins TRBV28 and TRBJ1-4, with D possibly TRBD1 on 6 matching bases. The germline CDR1 and CDR2 sequences are MDHEN and SYDVKM. There are 14 residues in the CDR3. Trimming took off 1 base at V and 5 bases at J, with 8 bases between the two ends. CDR3 in DNA: TGTGCCAGCAGTTTATCAGGGGTCAATGAAAAACTGTTTTTT. Its protein product is CASSLSGVNEKLFF.

The rearrangement uses TRBV5-6 and TRBJ1-5; D remains ambiguous. Trimming shortened V by 3 bases and J by 3 bases, and 10 bases separated the two germline ends. Germline CDR1 is SGHDT and CDR2 is YYEEEE. This CDR3 contains 14 residues. CDR3 nucleotides: TGTGCCAGCAGCTCCTCGGGATACAATCAGCCCCAGCATTTT. Residues: CASSSSGYNQPQHF.

The V and J genes are TRBV4-1 and TRBJ1-6; D is ambiguous. The length of the CDR3 is 15 residues. Trimming took off 0 bases at V and 6 bases at J, with 9 bases between the two ends. Germline CDR1 and CDR2: MGHRA and YSYEKL. CDR3 amino acids: CASSQDLVSNSPLHF. As DNA, the CDR3 is TGCGCCAGCAGCCAAGATTTGGTTAGTAATTCACCCCTCCACTTT.

This clone was seen only once. The gene calls are TRBV5-1 and TRBJ1-5; no firm D call. CDR3 length: 14 amino acids. Germline lookup yields CDR1 SGHRS and CDR2 YFSETQ. The germline V and J ends were trimmed by 8 bases and 0 bases, with 12 bases remaining between them. The CDR3 DNA reads TGCGCCAGTTCGGGAGGGCGTAGCAATCAGCCCCAGCATTTT. Translating it yields CASSGGRSNQPQHF.

CDR3 residues: CATTVERFGSGANVLTF. DNA for the CDR3: TGTGCCACCACCGTTGAACGGTTTGGCTCTGGGGCCAACGTCCTGACTTTC. V usage is TRBV25-1 and J usage is TRBJ2-6; D not certain. V was trimmed by 10 bases and J by 0 bases, leaving 19 bases between them. The CDR3 loop spans 17 amino acids. Germline lookup yields CDR1 MGHDK and CDR2 SYGVNS.

The chain carries TRBV27 and TRBJ2-7; 7 positions agree with TRBD1. This CDR3 is built from 11 residues. Germline CDR1 reads MNHEY; CDR2 reads SMNVEV (reference sequence). V dropped 9 bases and J dropped 5; count of bases not matched to a gene: 4. The DNA of the CDR3 is TGTGCCAGTCTACAGGGGAACGAGCAGTACTTC. Translation: CASLQGNEQYF.

This chain connects TRBV14 to TRBJ1-2; the D gene is possibly TRBD1 (5 bases). Germline V lookup: CDR1 SGHDN, CDR2 FVKESK. V lost 4 bases and J lost 3, with 15 bases in between. The CDR3 length is 15 residues. The CDR3 region is CASSPRQKGHYGYTF. The CDR3 DNA reads as TGTGCCAGCAGCCCCCGGCAGAAGGGGCACTATGGCTACACCTTC.